These 29 T cell receptor beta chains share one sample of origin, sequenced in a study of sequential checkpoint blockade in melanoma. The treatment here: randomized to nivolumab then ipilimumab (arm A) or the reverse (arm B). Repertoires were generated with immunoSEQ multiplex PCR, while TCRdb's copy carries only in-frame clones and drops some. The sample holds under 20,000 clones, roughly 66% seen once. Sequencing used CD8+ T cells sorted from blood (inferred from file names), obtained from a patient given nivolumab and ipilimumab in sequence. The receptors originated from a human donor with melanoma.

This clone was detected a few times. The CDR3 sequence is CASSQDRWQGALAFF. The DNA for the CDR3 is TGCGCCAGCAGCCAAGATCGCTGGCAGGGGGCGCTTGCTTTCTTT. The chain employs TRBV4-3 and TRBJ1-1; 8 bases are a match to TRBD1. Germline values: CDR1 LGHNA, CDR2 YSLEER. The CDR3 sequence is 15 residues long. V dropped 0 bases and J dropped 11; count of bases not matched to a gene: 11.

This clone was seen a handful of times. This chain connects TRBV14 to TRBJ2-7, with 8 bases lining up with TRBD2. J lost 4 bases, V lost 2 bases, and 13 bases had no gene match. The CDR3 loop spans 17 amino acids. CDR1 SGHDN and CDR2 FVKESK come from the germline V gene. The CDR3 loop reads CASSQSPAGTRGYEQYF. CDR3 DNA: TGTGCCAGCAGCCAAAGTCCGGCCGGGACTAGGGGATACGAGCAGTACTTC.

The V gene is TRBV10-3, the J gene TRBJ1-2; TRBD1 is a possible D gene (5 bases). The germline V and J ends were trimmed by 11 bases and 3 bases, with 13 bases remaining between them. CDR3 size: 12 residues. Germline CDR1 ENHRY, CDR2 SYGVKD. CDR3 DNA: TGTGCCGTACAAGACAGAGACTATGGCTACACCTTC. This gives the protein CAVQDRDYGYTF.

This chain uses TRBV30 with TRBJ2-2, with D possibly TRBD2 on 5 matching bases. V shed 4 bases and J shed 4 bases, with 10 bases lying between them. CDR3 length equals 13 residues. Per germline, CDR1 GTSNPN and CDR2 SVGIG (reference sequence). The CDR3 DNA sequence: TGTGCCTGGACTAAGGACTTCACCGGGGAGCTGTTTTTT. Translating gives CAWTKDFTGELFF.

The table lists this clone with a few counts. This chain joins TRBV19 and TRBJ2-7; 8 bases line up with TRBD1. The CDR3 is made up of 14 amino acids. Germline loops: CDR1 LNHDA, CDR2 SQIVND (reference sequence). V was pared by 5 bases and J by 3 bases, with 6 bases of the junction left unmatched. The CDR3 coding sequence is TGTGCCAGTAGTGTTGGACAGGGAGACTACGAGCAGTACTTC. Protein sequence: CASSVGQGDYEQYF.

Comments on this clone: This sample also contains other DNA sequences that code for the same CDR3. As DNA, the CDR3 is TGTGCCAGCAGCTTTGGGCAAATTGCCACCTACGAGCAGTACTTC. Translation: CASSFGQIATYEQYF. The chain is built from TRBV28 and TRBJ2-7, with D unclear. CDR1 and CDR2 (germline): MDHEN, SYDVKM. The V end was cut by 6 bases, the J end by 2 bases, with 17 bases between. This CDR3 comprises 15 residues.

The chain combines TRBV19 with TRBJ1-5, with a weak D call TRBD1 (5 bases). Germline-derived CDR1 and CDR2 are LNHDA and SQIVND (reference sequence). The CDR3 length is 15 residues. Trimming left V 7 bases short and J 0 bases short, with 13 bases between. CDR3: CASTWGGNSNQPQHF. Written as DNA, the CDR3 is TGTGCCAGTACCTGGGGGGGGAATAGCAATCAGCCCCAGCATTTT.

The chain combines TRBV28 with TRBJ1-1; D possibly corresponds to TRBD1 (5 bases). Deletions cut 5 bases from V and 8 bases from J, with 18 bases between. The CDR3 extends over 14 amino acids. The germline gives CDR1 MDHEN, CDR2 SYDVKM. The CDR3 protein is CASSRTPQRAEAFF. CDR3 DNA: TGTGCCAGCAGTCGGACACCGCAAAGAGCCGAAGCTTTCTTT.

This clone was picked up a small number of times. CDR3 residues: CASSQDRAGEQYF. The DNA for the CDR3 is TGCGCCAGCAGCCAAGATCGGGCAGGGGAGCAGTACTTC. The chain links TRBV4-3 to TRBJ2-5; tentatively, D is TRBD1 (6 bases). The germline gives CDR1 LGHNA, CDR2 YSLEER. Trimming pared 0 bases from V and 11 bases from J, leaving 13 bases between. The CDR3 consists of 13 residues.

The CDR3 DNA sequence: TGTGCCAGCAGCGTAGCCTCGAGACAGGTATTCACAGATACGCAGTATTTT. Its translation: CASSVASRQVFTDTQYF. This chain uses TRBV9 with TRBJ2-3; possibly TRBD1 for D (6 bases). The CDR3 has 17 amino acids. CDR1 SGDLS and CDR2 YYNGEE come from the germline V gene. Trimming cost V 0 bases and J 2 bases, with 16 bases left between them.

The chain employs TRBV5-4 and TRBJ2-3; 8 bases fit TRBD2. There are 16 residues in the CDR3. V was pared by 4 bases and J by 4 bases, with 11 bases of the junction left unmatched. Germline V CDR1 and CDR2: SGHNT, YYREEE (reference sequence). CDR3 loop: CASSPWGSGIPDTQYF. The CDR3 bases are TGTGCCAGCAGCCCTTGGGGTAGCGGGATCCCAGATACGCAGTATTTT.

This chain joins TRBV28 and TRBJ2-7; D possibly corresponds to TRBD1 (5 bases). V was clipped by 1 base and J by 0 bases, with 16 bases between them. CDR3 length: 17 residues. CDR1 MDHEN and CDR2 SYDVKM come from the germline V gene. This CDR3 is CASSLYPDTLNSYEQYF. CDR3 DNA sequence: TGTGCCAGCAGTTTATATCCGGACACCCTGAACTCCTACGAGCAGTACTTC.

This chain links TRBV7-2 with TRBJ1-1, with a possible D match to TRBD1 (6 bases). The V end lost 0 bases, the J end lost 0 bases, and 17 bases lay between the germline ends. The CDR3 has 18 residues. Looked up from germline, CDR1 is SGHTA and CDR2 is FQGNSA. DNA for the CDR3: TGTGCCAGCAGCTTAGCGACGATTCGGACAGATTTGAACACTGAAGCTTTCTTT. Protein product: CASSLATIRTDLNTEAFF.

The V call is TRBV5-6, the J call TRBJ2-2; D call uncertain. Trimming removed 3 bases at V and 6 bases at J, with 6 bases between. From germline, CDR1 is SGHDT and CDR2 YYEEEE. CDR3 size: 12 residues. The CDR3 reads CASSWSSGELFF. The CDR3 nucleotides read TGTGCCAGCAGCTGGAGTTCCGGGGAGCTGTTTTTT.

The chain recombines TRBV5-6 with TRBJ1-2, with 7 bases matching TRBD1. Germline values: CDR1 SGHDT, CDR2 YYEEEE. The CDR3 is 14 amino acids. With 4 bases clipped from V and 6 bases from J, the junction kept 9 bases outside the gene matches. CDR3 bases: TGTGCCAGCAGCCCCGGACAGGTGCAACATGGCTACACCTTC. This sequence encodes CASSPGQVQHGYTF.

To note about this clone: The junction and the germline gene differ at one end; a read error may be behind it. This sequence joins TRBV6-5 and TRBJ1-4; D not certain. The CDR3 is 13 amino acids. From germline, CDR1 is MNHEY and CDR2 SVGAGI. CDR3 loop: CASSQLLREKPFF. The CDR3 DNA follows: TGTGCCAGCAGTCAGCTTTTGAGGGAAAAACCGTTTTTT.

This chain links TRBV10-1 with TRBJ2-5; the match to TRBD2 covers 12 bases. CDR1 and CDR2 (germline): WNHNN, SYGVQD (reference sequence). The CDR3 length is 17 residues. V was pared by 3 bases and J by 7 bases, with 12 bases of the junction left unmatched. CDR3 nucleotide sequence: TGCGCCAGCAGTGATGTCTCTGGGACTAGCGGGCCCGGGACCCAGTACTTC. This encodes CASSDVSGTSGPGTQYF.

V and J are TRBV6-5 and TRBJ1-6, with D perhaps matching TRBD1 (5 bases). Germline V gene data show CDR1 as MNHEY and CDR2 as SVGAGI. The V end was cut by 4 bases, the J end by 3 bases, with 13 bases between. The CDR3 runs to 16 residues. The CDR3 DNA is TGTGCCAGCAGTTGGGGGGAGGACAACTATAATTCACCCCTCCACTTT. Encoded protein: CASSWGEDNYNSPLHF.

This clone showed up just a few times. The genes are TRBV4-3 and TRBJ1-1; no clear D gene. Trimming pared 0 bases from V and 1 base from J, leaving 9 bases between. Germline V CDR1 and CDR2: LGHNA, YSLEER. The CDR3 sequence is 15 residues long. The CDR3 sequence is CASSQDHNPNTEAFF. The CDR3 DNA follows: TGCGCCAGCAGCCAAGATCACAACCCGAACACTGAAGCTTTCTTT.

The genes are TRBV4-2 and TRBJ2-1; TRBD2 matches at 7 bases. Trimming at V came to 0 bases and at J to 2 bases, leaving 4 bases not matched to a gene. The CDR3 length is 16 residues. CDR1 and CDR2 from the germline V gene are LGHNA and YNFKEQ. The CDR3 sequence is CASSQDSLATYNEQFF. The CDR3 coding sequence is TGTGCCAGCAGCCAAGATTCACTAGCGACCTACAATGAGCAGTTCTTC.

V gene TRBV19 combines with J gene TRBJ2-7; TRBD1 is a possible D gene (6 bases). Germline assignment: CDR1 LNHDA and CDR2 SQIVND (reference sequence). The V and J ends lost 5 bases and 2 bases respectively, with 10 bases between them. The CDR3 is 13 amino acids. The CDR3 is CASSPRTAYEQYF. Here the CDR3 DNA reads TGTGCCAGTAGTCCCCGGACAGCCTACGAGCAGTACTTC.

The chain joins TRBV9 to TRBJ2-2, with D unclear. The V gene's germline CDR1 is SGDLS and CDR2 YYNGEE. The CDR3 has 13 amino acids. The germline V and J ends were trimmed by 0 bases and 8 bases, with 8 bases remaining between them. CDR3 sequence: CASSVGGPGELFF. The CDR3 DNA reads TGTGCCAGCAGCGTAGGTGGGCCGGGGGAGCTGTTTTTT.

The V and J genes are TRBV27 and TRBJ2-2; 8 nucleotides line up with TRBD1. After removal of 9 bases from V and 1 base from J, the junction contained 1 base not matched to a gene. CDR3 length: 13 amino acids. Germline V gives CDR1 MNHEY, CDR2 SMNVEV (reference sequence). The DNA of the CDR3 is TGTGCCAGTGGACAGGGGAACACCGGGGAGCTGTTTTTT. Its protein product is CASGQGNTGELFF.

Here the CDR3 DNA reads TGTGCCAGCAGCTTAATAGGGGGGACTAGCGGGACCAATGCTGATGAGCAGTTCTTC. It yields the protein CASSLIGGTSGTNADEQFF. The V gene is TRBV7-3, the J gene TRBJ2-1; 13 nucleotides match TRBD2. CDR3 length equals 19 residues. Germline V lookup: CDR1 SGHTA, CDR2 FQGTGA. Unmatched junction bases numbered 14, after V lost 1 base and J lost 8 bases.

The chain joins TRBV14 to TRBJ2-1, with 8 nucleotides matching TRBD1. V was pared by 2 bases and J by 4 bases, with 10 bases of the junction left unmatched. CDR1 and CDR2 (germline): SGHDN, FVKESK. This CDR3 region has 17 residues. Written as DNA, the CDR3 is TGTGCCAGCAGCCAACCCCGGACAGGGCGTGGATACAATGAGCAGTTCTTC. Its translation: CASSQPRTGRGYNEQFF.

This chain connects TRBV2 to TRBJ1-2; D unresolved. Germline V gene data show CDR1 as SNHLY and CDR2 as FYNNEI. The CDR3 is 11 amino acids. V was clipped by 8 bases and J by 8 bases, with 12 bases between them. CDR3 DNA: TGTGCCAGCTCCGCTGCTGAGGGCTACACCTTC. It encodes CASSAAEGYTF.

This sequence joins TRBV4-1 and TRBJ1-3; D gene unclear. V was trimmed by 2 bases and J by 4 bases, leaving 3 bases between them. The CDR3 spans 12 residues. Germline V CDR1 and CDR2: MGHRA, YSYEKL. CDR3 protein: CASSQLGNTIYF. The DNA for the CDR3 is TGCGCCAGCAGCCAACTAGGAAACACCATATATTTT.

CDR3 region: CASSPGTSGSYEQYF. The CDR3 bases are TGTGCCAGCAGCCCGGGGACTAGCGGGAGCTACGAGCAGTACTTC. This sequence joins TRBV7-6 and TRBJ2-7, with TRBD2 matching over 14 bases. J lost 3 bases, V lost 5 bases, and 3 bases had no gene match. The CDR3 loop spans 15 amino acids. CDR1 and CDR2 from the germline V gene are SGHVS and FNYEAQ.

The chain combines TRBV4-3 with TRBJ1-5; the D is unclear. The CDR3 has 16 residues. Germline V gives CDR1 LGHNA, CDR2 YSLEER. The V and J ends lost 4 bases and 6 bases respectively, with 19 bases between them. The CDR3 sequence: CASSPALGSWGQPQHF. The CDR3 bases are TGCGCCAGCAGCCCAGCCCTGGGGAGCTGGGGTCAGCCCCAGCATTTT.